Shown below are 32 T cell receptor beta chains from a single sample sequenced in a study of T-cell memory formation after mild COVID-19 (dated by TCRdb to about 2021). Preparation of the library involved 5' RACE. Sequenced on an Illumina NovaSeq 6000. Using fastp trimming at Q25 and MiXCR clonotype assembly, TCRdb reanalyzed the public sequencing data and kept in-frame beta chains. When rows share a CDR3 protein, they turn into one entry using the most common DNA and genes. This sample lists around 370,000 distinct CDR3 sequences; around a fifth were detected once. The ten most abundant clones make up approximately 12% of the sample. What was sequenced was PBMCs or a T cell subset sorted from them (not recorded which). These receptors all come from an adult woman who had mild COVID-19 (a few samples of this study predate the infection). The sample titles of this study are shuffled in the database, so cell type and time point are left out; the donor was told from shared clones.

The J gene is TRBJ2-7, the V gene TRBV10-2, with a weak D call TRBD2 (5 bases). This CDR3 comprises 15 residues. CDR1 and CDR2 from the germline V gene are WSHSY and SAAADI. Trimming pared 4 bases from V and 0 bases from J, leaving 13 bases between. In DNA form, the CDR3 reads TGCGCCAGCAGTGCCCGCGGAGGAGACTCCTACGAGCAGTACTTC. It yields the protein CASSARGGDSYEQYF.

Many counts were recorded for this clonotype. V usage is TRBV7-7 and J usage is TRBJ2-7; D unresolved. The CDR3 is 14 residues long. With 5 bases removed from V and 2 bases from J, the gap between germline ends came to 13 bases. Germline assignment: CDR1 SSHAT and CDR2 FNYEAQ (reference sequence). The DNA for the CDR3 is TGTGCCAGCAGCCCCGTGGGGATCCCCTACGAGCAGTACTTC. The encoded protein is CASSPVGIPYEQYF.

The rearrangement joins TRBV5-1 to TRBJ1-2; D is unresolved. The ends were cut back, 6 bases at V and 1 base at J, with 19 bases in the middle. This CDR3 contains 16 residues. Per germline, CDR1 SGHRS and CDR2 YFSETQ. CDR3 amino acids: CASTVVPARDNYGYTF. CDR3 nucleotide sequence: TGCGCCAGCACCGTAGTCCCAGCCCGTGATAACTATGGCTACACCTTC.

The table lists this clonotype with many counts. The CDR3 loop reads CASSLALTSTDTQYF. CDR3 in DNA: TGTGCCAGCAGCTTAGCCCTAACTAGTACAGATACGCAGTATTTT. This sequence joins TRBV11-3 and TRBJ2-3, with D perhaps matching TRBD2 (5 bases). The CDR3 runs 15 residues. Germline V lookup: CDR1 SGHNT, CDR2 YENEEA. V was shortened by 1 base and J by 3 bases, with 11 bases between the two germline ends. Using reference TRBV11-3 and TRBJ2-3 for the parts outside the CDR3, the full variable domain is EAGVVQSPRYKIIEKKQPVAFWCNPISGHNTLYWYLQNLGQGPELLIRYENEEAVDDSQLPKDRFSAERLKGVDSTLKIQPAELGDSAVYLCASSLALTSTDTQYFGPGTRLTVL.

This sequence joins TRBV12-3 or TRBV12-4 and TRBJ2-2, with D tentatively TRBD2 (5 bases). V lost 6 bases and J lost 6, with 17 bases in between. This CDR3 contains 15 residues. The CDR3 DNA reads as TGTGCCAGCAGCACGTTGGGAGCCGAGGCCGGGGAGCTGTTTTTT. Amino acid sequence: CASSTLGAEAGELFF.

A few counts support this clonotype. CDR3 DNA: TGTGCCAGCAGTTTTACGGGGGGTGAAAAACTGTTTTTT. This sequence encodes CASSFTGGEKLFF. J is TRBJ1-4 and V is TRBV12-3 or TRBV12-4, with D maybe TRBD1 (5 bases). With 3 bases removed from V and 7 bases from J, the gap between germline ends came to 9 bases. CDR3 length: 13 residues.

The rearrangement links TRBV3-1 to TRBJ1-6; D not resolved. From germline, CDR1 is LGHDT and CDR2 YNNKEL (reference sequence). The CDR3 contains 16 residues. The V and J ends lost 1 base and 6 bases respectively, with 13 bases between them. CDR3 sequence: CASSQGYGVGNSPLHF. As DNA, the CDR3 is TGTGCCAGCAGCCAAGGCTACGGGGTCGGTAATTCACCCCTCCACTTT.

The rearrangement links TRBV6-1 to TRBJ1-5, with 7 bases matching TRBD1. V was pared by 6 bases and J by 2 bases, with 7 bases of the junction left unmatched. The CDR3 totals 15 residues. The V gene's germline CDR1 is MNHNS and CDR2 SASEGT. The DNA of the CDR3 is TGTGCCAGCAGGGAGAACAGGGGTGGCAATCAGCCCCAGCATTTT. Protein sequence: CASRENRGGNQPQHF.

This clonotype was counted only a few times. This chain links TRBV4-2 with TRBJ1-2; a weak D match, TRBD1 (5 bases). V was cut by 0 bases and J by 0 bases, with 11 bases left in between. Germline loops: CDR1 LGHNA, CDR2 YNFKEQ. CDR3 length: 16 residues. CDR3 residues: CASSQEGDRTNYGYTF. In DNA, the CDR3 is TGTGCCAGCAGCCAAGAGGGAGACAGAACTAACTATGGCTACACCTTC.

This clonotype has only a few counts. This CDR3 is CASRTSGLNEQFF. CDR3 DNA sequence: TGCGCCAGCCGGACTAGCGGCCTCAATGAGCAGTTCTTC. The rearrangement links TRBV10-2 to TRBJ2-1; 10 bases line up with TRBD2. The CDR3 contains 13 residues. From germline, CDR1 is WSHSY and CDR2 SAAADI. The ends lost 8 bases at V and 6 bases at J; junction bases unmatched: 4.

This clonotype was recorded a few times. The genes are TRBV6-2 or TRBV6-3 and TRBJ1-5, with D tentatively TRBD1 (5 bases). From germline, CDR1 is MNHEY and CDR2 SVGEGT. This CDR3 has 16 residues. V lost 7 bases, J lost 5 bases, and 21 bases lay in between. CDR3 DNA: TGTGCCAGCAATCTAATCCCGGCTGGGGGAGATCAGCCCCAGCATTTT. Translated: CASNLIPAGGDQPQHF.

The V call is TRBV27, the J call TRBJ1-6; D is unclear. Germline loops: CDR1 MNHEY, CDR2 SMNVEV (reference sequence). The V and J ends lost 2 bases and 7 bases respectively, with 6 bases between them. The CDR3 totals 13 residues. The CDR3 nucleotides are TGTGCCAGCAGTTTAAGGTGGAATTCACCCCTCCACTTT. Its protein is CASSLRWNSPLHF.

The V call is TRBV5-6, the J call TRBJ2-7, with D uncertain. The CDR3 extends over 13 amino acids. The germline V and J ends were trimmed by 2 bases and 0 bases, with 6 bases remaining between them. From germline, CDR1 is SGHDT and CDR2 YYEEEE. The CDR3 bases are TGTGCCAGCAGCTTCCCCAGCTCCTACGAGCAGTACTTC. Its translation is CASSFPSSYEQYF.

The V call is TRBV5-6, the J call TRBJ1-2; 9 nucleotides agree with TRBD1. This CDR3 is built from 14 residues. Germline V gives CDR1 SGHDT, CDR2 YYEEEE. V shed 4 bases and J 4 bases; nucleotides not matched to a gene: 5. CDR3 sequence (DNA): TGTGCCAGCAGCCGAGCGGGACAGGGCTATGGCTACACCTTC. Its protein product is CASSRAGQGYGYTF.

This clonotype has just a few counts. The chain uses TRBV4-1 and TRBJ2-1; D ambiguous. V lost 3 bases to trimming and J lost 8 bases, with 11 bases between them. The CDR3 is 13 amino acids. In germline, CDR1 is MGHRA, CDR2 YSYEKL. As DNA, the CDR3 is TGCGCCAGCAGCCAGACCTTTTTGGATGAGCAGTTCTTC. This gives the protein CASSQTFLDEQFF.

The chain combines TRBV12-3 or TRBV12-4 with TRBJ1-5; tentative D call: TRBD1 (5 bases). The V end was cut by 4 bases, the J end by 0 bases, with 10 bases between. The CDR3 totals 15 residues. The CDR3 coding sequence is TGTGCCAGCAGTTCGGGACGGTATAGCAATCAGCCCCAGCATTTT. Amino acids: CASSSGRYSNQPQHF.

The V gene is TRBV5-1, the J gene TRBJ2-7; 10 bases map to TRBD1. Germline V CDR1 and CDR2: SGHRS, YFSETQ. The CDR3 is 13 residues long. The V segment lost 8 bases and the J segment 2 bases; nucleotides outside the gene matches: 4. The DNA for the CDR3 is TGCGCCAGTAGACAGGGGGCCACCTACGAGCAGTACTTC. This encodes CASRQGATYEQYF.

This clonotype was counted between two and nine times. The chain uses TRBV12-3 or TRBV12-4 and TRBJ2-7; 14 positions agree with TRBD2. V dropped 3 bases and J dropped 0; count of bases not matched to a gene: 4. The CDR3 is 17 residues long. CDR3 in amino acids: CASSFLGLAGASYEQYF. The CDR3 DNA follows: TGTGCCAGCAGTTTCTTGGGACTAGCGGGGGCCTCCTACGAGCAGTACTTC.

This clonotype appeared a few times. The rearrangement links TRBV6-2 or TRBV6-3 to TRBJ2-7; 7 positions match TRBD1. Per germline, CDR1 MNHEY and CDR2 SVGEGT. The junction had 11 bases not matched to a gene; V was cut back by 5 bases and J by 4 bases. This CDR3 region has 15 residues. The CDR3 sequence: CASSGTRTGLYEQYF. CDR3 in DNA: TGTGCCAGCAGTGGAACCCGGACAGGTCTGTACGAGCAGTACTTC.

There are many counts of this clonotype. CDR3 residues: CSVALMSGNTIYF. In DNA, the CDR3 is TGCAGCGTAGCGCTGATGTCTGGAAACACCATATATTTT. The V and J genes are TRBV29-1 and TRBJ1-3; no clear D gene. Between the trimmed V and J ends, which lost 6 bases and 1 base, there was a span of 10 bases. Germline V gene lookup returns CDR1 SQVTM and CDR2 ANQGSEA. CDR3 length: 13 amino acids.

This clonotype was found a few times. V and J are TRBV30 and TRBJ1-1; D gene unclear. In germline, CDR1 is GTSNPN, CDR2 SVGIG (reference sequence). Deletions cut 2 bases from V and 0 bases from J, with 13 bases between. The CDR3 length is 15 residues. Written as DNA, the CDR3 is TGTGCCTGGAGTATGGCAGGACTGTTGAACACTGAAGCTTTCTTT. Translating it yields CAWSMAGLLNTEAFF. The full variable domain, in which reference TRBV30 and TRBJ1-1 provide the parts outside the CDR3, is SQTIHQWPATLVQPVGSPLSLECTVEGTSNPNLYWYRQAAGRGLQLLFYSVGIGQISSEVPQNLSASRPQDRQFILSSKKLLLSDSGFYLCAWSMAGLLNTEAFFGQGTRLTVV.

The chain couples TRBV2 to TRBJ1-2, with 7 positions matching TRBD1. CDR1 and CDR2 from the germline V gene are SNHLY and FYNNEI. J gave up 8 bases and V 5 bases, and 11 bases lay outside the gene matches. The CDR3 spans 14 residues. The CDR3 loop is CASSQPGTAGGYTF. The CDR3 DNA follows: TGTGCCAGCAGTCAGCCAGGGACAGCGGGGGGCTACACCTTC.

This clonotype appeared a few times. The chain links TRBV12-3 or TRBV12-4 to TRBJ1-2; 8 bases line up with TRBD1. J gave up 8 bases and V 0 bases, and 8 bases lay outside the gene matches. This CDR3 contains 15 residues. The DNA for the CDR3 is TGTGCCAGCAGTTTAGCGGGCAGGGGGCGTGGAGGCTACACCTTC. Encoded protein: CASSLAGRGRGGYTF.

This clonotype came up a few times. The CDR3: CASSQRTGLSYNSPLHF. In nucleotides, the CDR3 is TGTGCCAGCAGTCAAAGGACAGGGCTCTCCTATAATTCACCCCTCCACTTT. The chain uses TRBV12-3 or TRBV12-4 and TRBJ1-6; 8 bases fit TRBD1. This CDR3 contains 17 residues. The trim removed 5 bases at V and 0 bases at J, leaving 6 bases unmatched.

This clonotype was seen a few times. V is TRBV24-1 and J is TRBJ2-1; 9 positions match TRBD1. This CDR3 comprises 15 residues. From germline, CDR1 is KGHDR and CDR2 SFDVKD. Trimming at V came to 9 bases and at J to 1 base, leaving 6 bases not matched to a gene. The CDR3 DNA follows: TGTGCCACCGGTCCGGGACAGGGTTCCTACAATGAGCAGTTCTTC. This translates into CATGPGQGSYNEQFF.

The genes are TRBV27 and TRBJ2-7; tentatively, D is TRBD2 (6 bases). The CDR3 runs 14 residues. Germline V gives CDR1 MNHEY, CDR2 SMNVEV (reference sequence). Trimming took 5 bases from V and 3 from J, leaving 14 bases between them. CDR3 bases: TGTGCCAGCAGTCCATGGGCTAGCGACTACGAGCAGTACTTC. This codes for CASSPWASDYEQYF.

This clonotype turned up a few times. The chain links TRBV3-1 to TRBJ2-4; D is unclear. The CDR3 covers 14 residues. From germline, CDR1 is LGHDT and CDR2 YNNKEL (reference sequence). V shed 1 base and J shed 8 bases, with 12 bases lying between them. CDR3 loop: CASSQAQQRYIQYF. DNA for the CDR3: TGTGCCAGCAGCCAAGCCCAACAGAGGTACATTCAGTACTTC.

This clonotype has just a few counts. This sequence joins TRBV12-3 or TRBV12-4 and TRBJ1-1; no definite D call. Trimming removed 1 base from V and 5 bases from J, with 8 bases in between. The CDR3 runs 13 residues. The CDR3 reads CASSLERWTEAFF. DNA of the CDR3: TGTGCCAGCAGTTTAGAGAGGTGGACTGAAGCTTTCTTT.

V and J are TRBV30 and TRBJ1-1; D might be TRBD1 (6 bases). CDR3 length: 14 residues. Trimming left V 5 bases short and J 5 bases short, with 18 bases between. The germline gives CDR1 GTSNPN, CDR2 SVGIG (reference sequence). CDR3 nucleotides: TGTGCCTGGTCCCAATGGGGGGGGCGAACTGAAGCTTTCTTT. Protein sequence: CAWSQWGGRTEAFF.

This clonotype was recorded many times. The chain is built from TRBV24-1 and TRBJ2-1; no clear D gene. This CDR3 is built from 16 residues. Looked up from germline, CDR1 is KGHDR and CDR2 is SFDVKD. V was trimmed by 1 base and J by 0 bases, leaving 9 bases between them. The CDR3 DNA reads as TGTGCCACCAGTGATTTTGGGCGGAGCTCCTACAATGAGCAGTTCTTC. Its protein is CATSDFGRSSYNEQFF.

In this sample, this clonotype turned up a few times. V usage is TRBV6-5 and J usage is TRBJ2-7, with TRBD1 matching 10 bases. Germline V gives CDR1 MNHEY, CDR2 SVGAGI. CDR3 size: 16 residues. The V and J ends lost 2 bases and 7 bases, in that order; junction bases with no gene match: 11. CDR3 nucleotides: TGTGCCAGCAGTTACGGTCGGACAGGGGGAGTGCGGGAGCAGTACTTC. As protein: CASSYGRTGGVREQYF.

This rearrangement joins TRBV6-1 to TRBJ2-3, with 11 bases matching TRBD2. Per germline, CDR1 MNHNS and CDR2 SASEGT. This CDR3 is built from 15 residues. The ends lost 2 bases at V and 4 bases at J; junction bases unmatched: 2. CDR3 loop: CASSESTSGADTQYF. For the CDR3, the DNA is TGTGCCAGCAGTGAATCGACTAGCGGGGCAGATACGCAGTATTTT.